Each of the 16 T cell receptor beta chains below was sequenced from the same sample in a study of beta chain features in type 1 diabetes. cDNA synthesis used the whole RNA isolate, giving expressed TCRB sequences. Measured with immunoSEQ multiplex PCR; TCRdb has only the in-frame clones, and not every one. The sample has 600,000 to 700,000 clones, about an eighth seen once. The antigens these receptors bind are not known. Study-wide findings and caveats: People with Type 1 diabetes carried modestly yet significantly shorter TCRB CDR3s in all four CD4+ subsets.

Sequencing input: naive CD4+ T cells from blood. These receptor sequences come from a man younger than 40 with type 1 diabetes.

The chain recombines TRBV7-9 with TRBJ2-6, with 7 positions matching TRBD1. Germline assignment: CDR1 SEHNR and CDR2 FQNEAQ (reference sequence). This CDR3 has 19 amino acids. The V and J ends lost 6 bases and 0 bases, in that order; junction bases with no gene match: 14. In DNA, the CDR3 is TGTGCCAGCAGTCGCGATCGGGGACAGCTAAACTCTGGGGCCAACGTCCTGACTTTC. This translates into CASSRDRGQLNSGANVLTF.

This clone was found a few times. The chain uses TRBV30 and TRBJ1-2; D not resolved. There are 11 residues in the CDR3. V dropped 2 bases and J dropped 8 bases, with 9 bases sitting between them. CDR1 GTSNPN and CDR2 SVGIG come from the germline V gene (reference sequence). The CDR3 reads CAWSISGGYTF. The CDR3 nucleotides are TGTGCCTGGAGTATCTCAGGAGGCTACACCTTC.

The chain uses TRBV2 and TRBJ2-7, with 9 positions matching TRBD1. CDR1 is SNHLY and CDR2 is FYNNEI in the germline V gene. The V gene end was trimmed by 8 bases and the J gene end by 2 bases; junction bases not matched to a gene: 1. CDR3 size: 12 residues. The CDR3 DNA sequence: TGTGCCAGCTGGGACAGGGCCTACGAGCAGTACTTC. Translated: CASWDRAYEQYF.

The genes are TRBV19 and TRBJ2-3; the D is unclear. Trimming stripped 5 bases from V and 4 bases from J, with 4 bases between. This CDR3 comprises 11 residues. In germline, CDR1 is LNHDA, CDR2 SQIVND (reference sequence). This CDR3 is CASSHADTQYF. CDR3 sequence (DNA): TGTGCCAGTAGTCATGCAGATACGCAGTATTTT.

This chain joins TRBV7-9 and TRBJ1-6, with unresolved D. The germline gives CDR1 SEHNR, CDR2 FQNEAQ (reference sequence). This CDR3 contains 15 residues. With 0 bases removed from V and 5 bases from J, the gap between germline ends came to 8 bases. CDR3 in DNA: TGTGCCAGCAGCTTAGCGCAACCCAATAATTCACCCCTCCACTTT. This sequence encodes CASSLAQPNNSPLHF.

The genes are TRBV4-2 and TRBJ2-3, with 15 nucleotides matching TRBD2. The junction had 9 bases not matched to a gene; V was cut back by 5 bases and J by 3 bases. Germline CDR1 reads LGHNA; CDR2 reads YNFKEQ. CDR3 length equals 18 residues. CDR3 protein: CASSKGLAGGGGTDTQYF. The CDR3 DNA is TGTGCCAGCAGCAAGGGACTAGCGGGGGGCGGAGGTACAGATACGCAGTATTTT.

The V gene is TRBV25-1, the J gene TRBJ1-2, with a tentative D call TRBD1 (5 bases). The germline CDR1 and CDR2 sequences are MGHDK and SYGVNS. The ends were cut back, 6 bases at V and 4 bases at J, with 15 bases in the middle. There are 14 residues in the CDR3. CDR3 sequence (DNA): TGTGCCAGCAGCTCATCGGGGCAGGGCTATGGCTACACCTTC. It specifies CASSSSGQGYGYTF.

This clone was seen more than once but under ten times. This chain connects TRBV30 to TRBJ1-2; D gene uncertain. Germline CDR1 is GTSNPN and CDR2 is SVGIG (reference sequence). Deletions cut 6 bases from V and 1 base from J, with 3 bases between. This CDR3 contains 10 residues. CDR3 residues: CACFNYGYTF. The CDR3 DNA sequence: TGTGCCTGTTTTAACTATGGCTACACCTTC.

CDR3 sequence reads: CASSIPLRDGYTF. The CDR3 bases are TGTGCCAGTAGTATACCCCTGAGGGATGGCTACACCTTC. The chain uses TRBV19 and TRBJ1-2; no reliable D call. The CDR3 length is 13 residues. Deletions cut 2 bases from V and 6 bases from J, with 10 bases between. CDR1 LNHDA and CDR2 SQIVND come from the germline V gene (reference sequence).

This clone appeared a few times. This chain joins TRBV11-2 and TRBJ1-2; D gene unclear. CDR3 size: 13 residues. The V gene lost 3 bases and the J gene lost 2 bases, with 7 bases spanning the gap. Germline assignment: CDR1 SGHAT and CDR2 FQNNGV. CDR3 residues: CASSLAQNYGYTF. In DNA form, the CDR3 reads TGTGCCAGCAGCTTGGCCCAAAACTATGGCTACACCTTC.

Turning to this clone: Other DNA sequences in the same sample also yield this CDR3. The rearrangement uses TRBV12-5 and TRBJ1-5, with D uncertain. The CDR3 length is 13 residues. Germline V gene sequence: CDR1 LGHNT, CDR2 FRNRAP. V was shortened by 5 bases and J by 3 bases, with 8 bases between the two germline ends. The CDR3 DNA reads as TGTGCTAGTGGTCAGGATTCCAATCAGCCCCAGCATTTT. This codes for CASGQDSNQPQHF. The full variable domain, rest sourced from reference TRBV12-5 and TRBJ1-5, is DARVTQTPRHKVTEMGQEVTMRCQPILGHNTVFWYRQTMMQGLELLAYFRNRAPLDDSGMPKDRFSAEMPDATLATLKIQPSEPRDSAVYFCASGQDSNQPQHFGDGTRLSIL.

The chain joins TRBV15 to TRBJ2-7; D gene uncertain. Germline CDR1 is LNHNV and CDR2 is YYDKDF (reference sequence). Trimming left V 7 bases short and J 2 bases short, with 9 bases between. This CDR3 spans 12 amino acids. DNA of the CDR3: TGTGCCACCACGGCCCGGGCCTACGAGCAGTACTTC. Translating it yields CATTARAYEQYF. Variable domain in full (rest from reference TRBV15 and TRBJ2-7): DAMVIQNPRYQVTQFGKPVTLSCSQTLNHNVMYWYQQKSSQAPKLLFHYYDKDFNNEADTPDNFQSRRPNTSFCFLDIRSPGLGDTAMYLCATTARAYEQYFGPGTRLTVT.

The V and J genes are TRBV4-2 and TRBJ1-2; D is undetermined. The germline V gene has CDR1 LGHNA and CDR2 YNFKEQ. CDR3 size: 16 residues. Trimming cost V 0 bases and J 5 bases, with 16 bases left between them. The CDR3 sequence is CASSQDWARTDYGYTF. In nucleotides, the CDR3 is TGTGCCAGCAGCCAAGATTGGGCACGGACCGATTATGGCTACACCTTC.

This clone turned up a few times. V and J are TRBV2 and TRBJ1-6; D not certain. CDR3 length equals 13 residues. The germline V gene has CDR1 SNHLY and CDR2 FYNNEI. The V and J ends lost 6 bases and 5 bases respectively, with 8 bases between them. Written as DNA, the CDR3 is TGTGCCAGCAGGAACAGCAATAATTCACCCCTCCACTTT. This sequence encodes CASRNSNNSPLHF.

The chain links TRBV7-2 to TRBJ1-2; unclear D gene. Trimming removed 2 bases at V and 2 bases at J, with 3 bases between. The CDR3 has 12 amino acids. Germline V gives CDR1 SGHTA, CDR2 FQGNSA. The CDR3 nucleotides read TGTGCCAGCAGCTTATTAAACTATGGCTACACCTTC. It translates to CASSLLNYGYTF.

The DNA for the CDR3 is TGTGCCAGCTCAAAGACGGGGAACACTGAAGCTTTCTTT. As protein: CASSKTGNTEAFF. The chain recombines TRBV11-2 with TRBJ1-1; D call uncertain. CDR3 length: 13 amino acids. CDR1 is SGHAT and CDR2 is FQNNGV in the germline V gene. With 8 bases removed from V and 1 base from J, the gap between germline ends came to 11 bases.